One and the same sample provided the 32 T cell receptor beta chains below, sequenced in a study of beta chain features in type 1 diabetes. Study outcomes and limitations: Shorter TCRB CDR3s, moderately but significantly so, were found in Type 1 diabetes patients in all four CD4+ subsets.

Antigens of these TCRs are unknown. Expressed TCRB transcripts were sequenced, since all the RNA that had been isolated was reverse transcribed. The data were produced by immunoSEQ multiplex PCR, yet TCRdb's version contains in-frame clones alone and is incomplete. The data hold 300,000 to 400,000 clones, with roughly 9.8% observed a single time. Sequenced sample: central memory CD4+ T cells from blood. These receptors were collected from a man aged 25-45 years with type 1 diabetes.

Many counts were recorded for this clone. The CDR3 region has the DNA TGTGCCAGCAGCCCCCAGGGGGCCACCTACAATGAGCAGTTCTTC. Its protein product is CASSPQGATYNEQFF. The chain combines TRBV7-9 with TRBJ2-1, with TRBD1 identical over 8 bases. Germline values: CDR1 SEHNR, CDR2 FQNEAQ (reference sequence). The CDR3 loop spans 15 amino acids. J lost 2 bases, V lost 5 bases, and 5 bases had no gene match.

This sequence joins TRBV4-2 and TRBJ1-2; D not certain. This CDR3 is 15 amino acids long. Germline CDR1 is LGHNA and CDR2 is YNFKEQ. The ends were cut back, 1 base at V and 0 bases at J, with 9 bases in the middle. The CDR3 loop is CASSQGTGTNYGYTF. The CDR3 DNA follows: TGTGCCAGCAGCCAAGGGACTGGAACTAACTATGGCTACACCTTC.

This clone was counted only a few times. The V gene is TRBV28, the J gene TRBJ2-1, with 10 bases that match TRBD2. V gave up 4 bases and J gave up 0 bases; unmatched junction bases: 12. CDR1 and CDR2 from the germline V gene are MDHEN and SYDVKM. This CDR3 has 19 amino acids. CDR3 DNA sequence: TGTGCCAGCAGTTCGGGGGGGCTAGCGGGAGTTAGCTCCTACAATGAGCAGTTCTTC. As protein: CASSSGGLAGVSSYNEQFF.

Only a few counts were recorded for this clone. The chain has TRBV29-1 and TRBJ1-6; maybe TRBD1 (5 bases). Germline CDR1 is SQVTM and CDR2 is ANQGSEA. This CDR3 has 12 residues. CDR3 nucleotides: TGCTGCTGCCGGGACTCAGATTCACCCCTCCACTTT. It encodes CCCRDSDSPLHF.

The chain joins TRBV6-1 to TRBJ2-5; D gene ambiguous. The V end was cut by 5 bases, the J end by 1 base, with 5 bases between. The CDR3 has 12 residues. Germline values: CDR1 MNHNS, CDR2 SASEGT. CDR3 nucleotides: TGTGCCAGCAGTTTGATCCAAGAGACCCAGTACTTC. The encoded protein is CASSLIQETQYF.

This chain uses TRBV11-2 with TRBJ2-7, with 11 bases aligning to TRBD1. Germline V gene sequence: CDR1 SGHAT, CDR2 FQNNGV. The ends lost 2 bases at V and 3 bases at J; junction bases unmatched: 3. The CDR3 is made up of 15 amino acids. This CDR3 is CASSLTGTGGYEQYF. CDR3 sequence (DNA): TGTGCCAGCAGCTTAACCGGGACAGGGGGCTACGAGCAGTACTTC.

This clone was seen a handful of times. The V and J genes are TRBV18 and TRBJ2-7; 7 bases match TRBD1. CDR3 length: 19 amino acids. CDR1 and CDR2 (germline): KGHSH, LQKENI. Unmatched junction bases numbered 19, after V lost 2 bases and J lost 3 bases. DNA of the CDR3: TGTGCCAGCTCACCATGGGTCGGCCAGGGGGACAATCACCTCTACGAGCAGTACTTC. This translates into CASSPWVGQGDNHLYEQYF.

The chain joins TRBV4-3 to TRBJ1-2, with D tentatively TRBD1 (6 bases). The CDR3 consists of 13 residues. CDR1 and CDR2 (germline): LGHNA, YSLEER. V was shortened by 0 bases and J by 8 bases, with 10 bases between the two germline ends. The CDR3 here is CASSQEGGDGYTF. DNA for the CDR3: TGCGCCAGCAGCCAAGAAGGGGGGGACGGCTACACCTTC.

There are a few counts of this clone. V is TRBV5-1 and J is TRBJ2-1, with D hard to call. From germline, CDR1 is SGHRS and CDR2 YFSETQ. The germline V and J ends were trimmed by 5 bases and 9 bases, with 15 bases remaining between them. CDR3 size: 13 residues. The CDR3 loop reads CASRKETNSEQFF. The CDR3 DNA is TGCGCCAGCAGAAAGGAGACAAATAGTGAGCAGTTCTTC. Full variable domain (outside the CDR3, taken from reference TRBV5-1 and TRBJ2-1): KAGVTQTPRYLIKTRGQQVTLSCSPISGHRSVSWYQQTPGQGLQFLFEYFSETQRNKGNFPGRFSGRQFSNSRSEMNVSTLELGDSALYLCASRKETNSEQFFGPGTRLTVL.

V gene TRBV6-1 combines with J gene TRBJ1-5; D gene ambiguous. Germline V lookup: CDR1 MNHNS, CDR2 SASEGT. The CDR3 has 12 amino acids. Between the trimmed V and J ends, which lost 7 bases and 9 bases, there was a span of 13 bases. CDR3 DNA sequence: TGTGCCAGCACGGAAGGGCGGGGGCCCCAGCATTTT. Its translation: CASTEGRGPQHF.

The chain has TRBV5-1 and TRBJ2-3, with 8 bases fitting TRBD1. V trimming: 0 bases; J trimming: 4 bases; junction bases outside the gene matches: 7. Per germline, CDR1 SGHRS and CDR2 YFSETQ. The CDR3 has 16 residues. CDR3 in amino acids: CASSLAATGESDTQYF. In DNA form, the CDR3 reads TGCGCCAGCAGCTTGGCGGCGACAGGGGAATCAGATACGCAGTATTTT.

Many counts were recorded for this clone. CDR3 in amino acids: CASSPPEGTQPQHF. CDR3 DNA: TGTGCCAGCAGTCCCCCGGAGGGTACGCAGCCCCAGCATTTT. The genes are TRBV28 and TRBJ1-5; D unresolved. There are 14 residues in the CDR3. Between the trimmed V and J ends, which lost 5 bases and 7 bases, there was a span of 15 bases. The germline V gene encodes CDR1 MDHEN and CDR2 SYDVKM.

The J gene is TRBJ2-5, the V gene TRBV27, with a weak D call TRBD2 (6 bases). The CDR3 is 14 amino acids. Germline lookup yields CDR1 MNHEY and CDR2 SMNVEV (reference sequence). Trimming shortened V by 5 bases and J by 5 bases, and 15 bases separated the two germline ends. DNA for the CDR3: TGTGCCAGCAGTCTTAGGGAGGTTCCGGAGACCCAGTACTTC. It yields the protein CASSLREVPETQYF.

CDR3 sequence reads: CASRGGLMGTDTQYF. CDR3 bases: TGTGCCAGCCGGGGGGGCCTGATGGGCACAGATACGCAGTATTTT. This rearrangement joins TRBV7-2 to TRBJ2-3, with TRBD2 matching over 8 bases. Germline V gives CDR1 SGHTA, CDR2 FQGNSA. J was trimmed by 1 base and V by 8 bases; bases with no gene match: 8. The CDR3 contains 15 residues.

This clone has just a few counts. CDR3 nucleotides: TGTGCCAGCAGCGTAGAAGAGTACACTGAAGCTTTCTTT. It translates to CASSVEEYTEAFF. The chain links TRBV9 to TRBJ1-1; D is ambiguous. The CDR3 is 13 amino acids. The germline V gene encodes CDR1 SGDLS and CDR2 YYNGEE. Trimming pared 0 bases from V and 3 bases from J, leaving 6 bases between.

This clone occurred a few times. V and J are TRBV5-4 and TRBJ1-5, with a weak D call TRBD1 (6 bases). CDR3 size: 15 residues. V was trimmed by 3 bases and J by 6 bases, leaving 16 bases between them. Germline CDR1 SGHNT, CDR2 YYREEE (reference sequence). The DNA of the CDR3 is TGTGCCAGCAGCTCACCGGGAACAGGGACTCAGCCCCAGCATTTT. This translates into CASSSPGTGTQPQHF.

V is TRBV4-2 and J is TRBJ2-2; no definite D call. Looked up from germline, CDR1 is LGHNA and CDR2 is YNFKEQ. This CDR3 has 15 residues. The V end was cut by 1 base, the J end by 1 base, with 7 bases between. DNA of the CDR3: TGTGCCAGCAGCCAAGCGACTCGGAACACCGGGGAGCTGTTTTTT. Encoded protein: CASSQATRNTGELFF.

This clone was seen ten or more times. The chain recombines TRBV10-3 with TRBJ2-5; 8 positions match TRBD1. J was trimmed by 3 bases and V by 6 bases; bases with no gene match: 3. CDR3 length: 13 residues. The germline CDR1 and CDR2 sequences are ENHRY and SYGVKD. The CDR3 loop reads CAISQTGEETQYF. The CDR3 bases are TGTGCCATCAGCCAGACAGGGGAAGAGACCCAGTACTTC.

J is TRBJ2-2 and V is TRBV6-5; 8 bases are shared with TRBD2. Germline CDR1 is MNHEY and CDR2 is SVGAGI. The junction had 9 bases not matched to a gene; V was cut back by 7 bases and J by 8 bases. This CDR3 contains 14 residues. The CDR3 nucleotides read TGTGCCAGCATCCTCGGGGGGGCCTCTGGGGAGCTGTTTTTT. Protein product: CASILGGASGELFF.

The chain is built from TRBV19 and TRBJ1-1; 9 bases align to TRBD1. Germline V CDR1 and CDR2: LNHDA, SQIVND (reference sequence). This CDR3 has 14 residues. The V and J ends lost 5 bases and 11 bases, in that order; junction bases with no gene match: 12. CDR3 nucleotide sequence: TGTGCCAGTAGTGTACTACAGGGGGCGGGTTCCGCTTTCTTT. This gives the protein CASSVLQGAGSAFF.

The chain uses TRBV10-3 and TRBJ2-1; 7 nucleotides line up with TRBD1. V lost 5 bases to trimming and J lost 5 bases; unmatched junction nucleotides: 9. CDR3 length: 15 residues. Germline V CDR1 and CDR2: ENHRY, SYGVKD. CDR3 sequence reads: CAISQRTGGNNEQFF. The CDR3 nucleotides read TGTGCCATCAGTCAAAGGACAGGTGGGAACAATGAGCAGTTCTTC.

The chain combines TRBV6-1 with TRBJ2-1; 8 positions agree with TRBD2. Germline lookup yields CDR1 MNHNS and CDR2 SASEGT. Trimming at V came to 4 bases and at J to 7 bases, leaving 9 bases not matched to a gene. The CDR3 is 15 amino acids. The CDR3 sequence: CASSVPSGSRNEQFF. Written as DNA, the CDR3 is TGTGCCAGCAGTGTGCCCAGCGGGAGTAGGAATGAGCAGTTCTTC.

This sequence joins TRBV4-1 and TRBJ2-5, with D perhaps TRBD2 (6 bases). TRBJ2-7 explains the end of the DNA better; the J call may be wrong. The CDR3 runs 13 residues. Per the germline V gene, CDR1 is MGHRA and CDR2 is YSYEKL. The CDR3 here is CASSRDFPYEQYF. The CDR3 DNA reads TGCGCCAGCAGCCGGGACTTTCCCTACGAGCAGTACTTC.

This clone turned up a few times. The chain is built from TRBV28 and TRBJ2-1, with 7 bases that match TRBD1. The CDR3 covers 11 residues. After removal of 8 bases from V and 14 bases from J, the junction contained 9 bases not matched to a gene. CDR1 MDHEN and CDR2 SYDVKM come from the germline V gene. The CDR3 protein is CASHRTGNEFF. The CDR3 DNA sequence: TGTGCCAGCCATAGGACAGGTAATGAGTTCTTC. The full variable domain, with the rest looked up from reference TRBV28 and TRBJ2-1, is DVKVTQSSRYLVKRTGEKVFLECVQDMDHENMFWYRQDPGLGLRLIYFSYDVKMKEKGDIPEGYSVSREKKERFSLILESASTNQTSMYLCASHRTGNEFFGPGTRLTVL.

This clone was seen ten or more times. J is TRBJ1-2 and V is TRBV10-3; D is uncertain. Trimming shortened V by 2 bases and J by 8 bases, and 9 bases separated the two germline ends. The CDR3 contains 12 residues. Per germline, CDR1 ENHRY and CDR2 SYGVKD. CDR3 sequence (DNA): TGTGCCATCAGTGAGAACAGTTGGGGCTACACCTTC. Protein product: CAISENSWGYTF.

The V call is TRBV5-4, the J call TRBJ1-4, with 7 nucleotides matching TRBD1. V shed 3 bases, J shed 4 bases, and the junction held 15 bases outside the gene matches. Germline V gene data show CDR1 as SGHNT and CDR2 as YYREEE (reference sequence). This CDR3 region has 18 residues. CDR3 loop: CASSSIRAHRGFNEKLFF. The CDR3 DNA is TGTGCCAGCAGCTCAATCCGGGCCCACAGGGGATTTAATGAAAAACTGTTTTTT.

This clone was picked up many times. The chain couples TRBV7-9 to TRBJ2-3; the D is unclear. This CDR3 comprises 14 residues. CDR1 and CDR2 (germline): SEHNR, FQNEAQ (reference sequence). Trimming took off 0 bases at V and 7 bases at J, with 11 bases between the two ends. CDR3: CASSLALLYYTQYF. The CDR3 nucleotides read TGTGCCAGCAGCTTAGCCTTGCTATACTATACGCAGTATTTT.

This clone was counted between two and nine times. V and J are TRBV7-2 and TRBJ2-5, with D perhaps TRBD2 (5 bases). In germline, CDR1 is SGHTA, CDR2 FQGNSA. Trimming left V 3 bases short and J 0 bases short, with 8 bases between. This CDR3 has 14 amino acids. CDR3 in DNA: TGTGCCAGCAGCTTTGTGGACTACCAAGAGACCCAGTACTTC. Protein product: CASSFVDYQETQYF.

This clone was picked up a small number of times. This sequence joins TRBV11-2 and TRBJ1-2; the D gene is possibly TRBD1 (5 bases). Germline assignment: CDR1 SGHAT and CDR2 FQNNGV. V was cut by 0 bases and J by 8 bases, with 16 bases left in between. The CDR3 length is 15 residues. DNA of the CDR3: TGTGCCAGCAGCTTAGATGTGGGGGGTTCCCGGGGCTACACCTTC. Protein: CASSLDVGGSRGYTF.

The chain joins TRBV6-5 to TRBJ2-7; 8 nucleotides agree with TRBD1. The V and J ends lost 6 bases and 2 bases, in that order; junction bases with no gene match: 6. The length of the CDR3 is 14 residues. Germline V CDR1 and CDR2: MNHEY, SVGAGI. CDR3 nucleotide sequence: TGTGCCAGCAGCCCGGGACAGGCGACCTACGAGCAGTACTTC. It specifies CASSPGQATYEQYF.

This clone was recorded a few times. The CDR3 nucleotides read TGTGCCAGCAGCGTCCGAGGGACACAACAGTACTTC. It specifies CASSVRGTQQYF. This chain uses TRBV14 with TRBJ2-7; weak D call: TRBD1 (6 bases). The CDR3 spans 12 residues. Germline V gene data show CDR1 as SGHDN and CDR2 as FVKESK. Trimming left V 5 bases short and J 10 bases short, with 15 bases between.

The V call is TRBV19, the J call TRBJ2-1; no reliable D call. Between the trimmed V and J ends, which lost 3 bases and 5 bases, there was a span of 8 bases. This CDR3 comprises 13 residues. Looked up from germline, CDR1 is LNHDA and CDR2 is SQIVND (reference sequence). In nucleotides, the CDR3 is TGTGCCAGTAGTATTGGTCGAAACAATGAGCAGTTCTTC. Encoded protein: CASSIGRNNEQFF.